This T cell receptor beta chain was observed in a study of CD8 T cells in ankylosing spondylitis. Study outcomes and limitations: Seven to nine highly homologous variants formed a TCR beta motif that appeared characteristic of ankylosing spondylitis blood.

TCRdb re-called the 5' RACE reads through MiXCR, storing one row per CDR3 protein. The data contain more than 500,000 distinct CDR3 sequences, approximately 5.3% of them singletons. The germline CDR1 and CDR2 sequences are MGHDK and SYGVNS. CDR3 length equals 15 residues. V was clipped by 6 bases and J by 3 bases; unmatched bases: 4. Ten or more counts support this clonotype. What it binds is not known. The TCR originated in a male donor with ankylosing spondylitis. Sequenced sample: blood, either unsorted or a sorted T cell fraction (not recorded which). The chain carries TRBV25-1 and TRBJ2-2, with 10 bases aligning to TRBD1. The DNA for the CDR3 is TGTGCCAGCAGACGGACAGGGGGGGACACCGGGGAGCTGTTTTTT. Amino acids: CASRRTGGDTGELFF.